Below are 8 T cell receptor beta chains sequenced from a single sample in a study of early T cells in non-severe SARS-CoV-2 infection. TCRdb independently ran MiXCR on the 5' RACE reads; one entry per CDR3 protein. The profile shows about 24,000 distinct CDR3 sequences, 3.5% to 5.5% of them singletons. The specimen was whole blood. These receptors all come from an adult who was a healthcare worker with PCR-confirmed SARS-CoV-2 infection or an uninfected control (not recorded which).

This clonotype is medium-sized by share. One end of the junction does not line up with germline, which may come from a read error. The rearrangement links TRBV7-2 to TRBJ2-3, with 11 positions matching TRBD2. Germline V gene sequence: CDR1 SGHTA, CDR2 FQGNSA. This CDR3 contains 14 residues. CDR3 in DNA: TGTGCCAGCAGCCTAGCGGGGGGCCGCGATACGCAGTATTTT. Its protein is CASSLAGGRDTQYF.

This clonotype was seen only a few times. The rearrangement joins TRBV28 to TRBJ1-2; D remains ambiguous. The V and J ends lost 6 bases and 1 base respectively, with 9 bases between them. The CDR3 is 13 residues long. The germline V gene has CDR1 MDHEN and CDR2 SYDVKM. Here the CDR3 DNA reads TGTGCCAGCAGCAATGACGGTAACTATGGCTACACCTTC. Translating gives CASSNDGNYGYTF.

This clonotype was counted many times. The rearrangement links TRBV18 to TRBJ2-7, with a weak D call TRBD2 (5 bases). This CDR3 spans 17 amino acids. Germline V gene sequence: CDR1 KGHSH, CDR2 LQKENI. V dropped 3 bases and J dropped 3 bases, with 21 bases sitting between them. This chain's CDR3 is CASSPLNRRALLYEQYF. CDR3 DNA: TGTGCCAGCTCACCCCTCAACCGGCGGGCCCTACTCTACGAGCAGTACTTC.

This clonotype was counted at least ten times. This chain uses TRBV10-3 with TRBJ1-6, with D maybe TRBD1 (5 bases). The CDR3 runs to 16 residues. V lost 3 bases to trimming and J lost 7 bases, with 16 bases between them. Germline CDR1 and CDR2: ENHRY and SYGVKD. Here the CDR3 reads CAISEGSRGINSPLHF. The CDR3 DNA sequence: TGTGCCATCAGTGAAGGGTCTCGGGGGATAAATTCACCCCTCCACTTT.

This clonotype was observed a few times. The CDR3 DNA follows: TGTGCCAGTCAGGGGGCGACGCCCGGGGAGCTGTTTTTT. The encoded protein is CASQGATPGELFF. The chain combines TRBV18 with TRBJ2-2; TRBD1 agrees at 8 bases. J lost 6 bases, V lost 9 bases, and 6 bases had no gene match. This CDR3 spans 13 amino acids. Germline V gene data show CDR1 as KGHSH and CDR2 as LQKENI.

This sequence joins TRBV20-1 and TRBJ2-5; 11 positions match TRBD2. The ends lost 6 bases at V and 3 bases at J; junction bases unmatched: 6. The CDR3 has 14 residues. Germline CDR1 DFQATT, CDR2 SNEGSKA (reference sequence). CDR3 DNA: TGCAGTGCCAGAAAACTAGCGGGAGAAGAGACCCAGTACTTC. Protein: CSARKLAGEETQYF.

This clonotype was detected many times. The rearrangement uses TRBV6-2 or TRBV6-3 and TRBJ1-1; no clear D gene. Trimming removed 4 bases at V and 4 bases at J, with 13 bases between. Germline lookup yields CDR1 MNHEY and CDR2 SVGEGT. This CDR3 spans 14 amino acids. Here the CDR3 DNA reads TGTGCCAGCAGTTCCTTCGGCAGAACCACTGAAGCTTTCTTT. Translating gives CASSSFGRTTEAFF.

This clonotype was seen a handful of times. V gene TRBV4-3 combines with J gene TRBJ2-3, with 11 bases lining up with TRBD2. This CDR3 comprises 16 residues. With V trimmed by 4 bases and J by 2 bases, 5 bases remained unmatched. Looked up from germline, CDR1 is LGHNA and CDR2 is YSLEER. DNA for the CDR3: TGCGCCAGCAGCCGGGGGACTAGCGGCCTCACAGATACGCAGTATTTT. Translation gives CASSRGTSGLTDTQYF.